These 21 T cell receptor beta chains came from one sample sequenced in a study of T cells in Graves' hyperthyroidism and ophthalmopathy. The investigators amplified TCR beta CDR3 regions from RNA transcripts. During a first-round RT-PCR of the TCR CDR3, the HTBI primer set was used. TCRdb independently ran MiXCR on the multiplex PCR reads; one entry per CDR3 protein. This table holds fewer than 500,000 distinct CDR3 sequences, roughly 15% found once. Sequenced input: blood. The receptor source for this set is a man between 18 and 29 years old with Graves' ophthalmopathy.

CDR3 sequence reads: CSVVRGGGDEQYF. CDR3 DNA sequence: TGCAGCGTTGTTCGAGGGGGGGGTGACGAGCAGTACTTC. The V call is TRBV29-1, the J call TRBJ2-7; D may be TRBD2 (7 bases). With 4 bases removed from V and 5 bases from J, the gap between germline ends came to 15 bases. The CDR3 covers 13 residues. Germline assignment: CDR1 SQVTM and CDR2 ANQGSEA.

This clonotype was observed at least ten times. J is TRBJ2-7 and V is TRBV6-1, with D maybe TRBD2 (6 bases). CDR3 length equals 15 residues. Trimming took 2 bases from V and 2 from J, leaving 13 bases between them. Germline CDR1 and CDR2: MNHNS and SASEGT. The CDR3 sequence: CASSESPSATYEQYF. As DNA, the CDR3 is TGTGCCAGCAGTGAATCCCCTAGCGCAACCTACGAGCAGTACTTC.

The chain is built from TRBV6-2 or TRBV6-3 and TRBJ2-7; D not resolved. In germline, CDR1 is MNHEY, CDR2 SVGEGT. Trimming removed 3 bases at V and 5 bases at J, with 8 bases between. The CDR3 loop spans 12 amino acids. CDR3 loop: CASSYIADEQYF. In DNA form, the CDR3 reads TGTGCCAGCAGTTATATAGCAGACGAGCAGTACTTC.

This clonotype was observed many times. The rearrangement links TRBV12-3 or TRBV12-4 to TRBJ2-1, with 8 bases that match TRBD1. V was pared by 5 bases and J by 0 bases, with 6 bases of the junction left unmatched. The CDR3 is made up of 16 amino acids. This chain's CDR3 is CASSLTGGSSYNEQFF. The CDR3 DNA sequence: TGTGCCAGCAGTCTAACAGGGGGGAGCTCCTACAATGAGCAGTTCTTC.

The chain joins TRBV7-2 to TRBJ2-3; possibly TRBD1 or TRBD2 for D (5 bases each). V dropped 8 bases and J dropped 5 bases, with 20 bases sitting between them. Looked up from germline, CDR1 is SGHTA and CDR2 is FQGNSA. The CDR3 sequence is 15 residues long. The CDR3 DNA is TGTGCCAGCTCAGTGGAGGCAGGGCAGGGAGATACGCAGTATTTT. Its translation: CASSVEAGQGDTQYF.

This clonotype appeared many times. V is TRBV6-1 and J is TRBJ2-3, with 10 positions matching TRBD2. Germline V lookup: CDR1 MNHNS, CDR2 SASEGT. J was trimmed by 6 bases and V by 6 bases; bases with no gene match: 30. The CDR3 totals 22 residues. The CDR3 DNA reads TGTGCCAGCAGCGCGGGTACTGGGGGAGGGACAGGACTACTAGCGGGAAGCGATACGCAGTATTTT. Its translation: CASSAGTGGGTGLLAGSDTQYF.

This clonotype was detected many times. The chain combines TRBV18 with TRBJ1-3, with D uncertain. There are 13 residues in the CDR3. Per germline, CDR1 KGHSH and CDR2 LQKENI. V lost 3 bases to trimming and J lost 7 bases, with 10 bases between them. The CDR3 nucleotides are TGTGCCAGCTCACCCGCGGGGATGAACACCATATATTTT. This sequence encodes CASSPAGMNTIYF.

This clonotype was seen a handful of times. The germline gene is not matched at one end of the junction; a read error may be the cause. The rearrangement joins TRBV5-1 to TRBJ1-2, with D maybe TRBD1 (6 bases). Germline V gene lookup returns CDR1 SGHRS and CDR2 YFSETQ. The CDR3 is 12 residues long. This chain's CDR3 is CASSLDGGSSSF. The CDR3 DNA sequence: TGCGCCAGCAGCTTGGACGGGGGCAGCTCCTCCTTC.

This clonotype was counted a few times. This may arise from a read error, as a much more abundant clone is one base away. V usage is TRBV20-1 and J usage is TRBJ2-7; 9 nucleotides align to TRBD2. The CDR3 loop spans 13 amino acids. Per the germline V gene, CDR1 is DFQATT and CDR2 is SNEGSKA (reference sequence). Trimming at V came to 7 bases and at J to 9 bases, leaving 13 bases not matched to a gene. CDR3 in amino acids: CSVRTGGGEGQYF. DNA of the CDR3: TGCAGTGTGAGGACTGGCGGGGGGGAAGGGCAGTACTTC.

The sample holds many counts of this clonotype. This chain joins TRBV27 and TRBJ1-2, with 7 bases aligning to TRBD1. V lost 3 bases and J lost 4; bases outside the gene matches: 8. The CDR3 covers 15 residues. Germline CDR1 reads MNHEY; CDR2 reads SMNVEV (reference sequence). DNA for the CDR3: TGTGCCAGCAGTTTCCTCCACAGGGGCTTCTATGGCTACACCTTC. The encoded protein is CASSFLHRGFYGYTF.

This clonotype showed up many times. The chain combines TRBV2 with TRBJ2-3; D tentatively reads TRBD1 or TRBD2 (5 bases each). Trimming stripped 7 bases from V and 2 bases from J, with 13 bases between. There are 14 residues in the CDR3. Germline CDR1 reads SNHLY; CDR2 reads FYNNEI. The CDR3 bases are TGTGCCAGCAATGGGGGAACATTCACAGATACGCAGTATTTT. This encodes CASNGGTFTDTQYF. The whole variable domain, remainder taken from reference TRBV2 and TRBJ2-3, is EPEVTQTPSHQVTQMGQEVILRCVPISNHLYFYWYRQILGQKVEFLVSFYNNEISEKSEIFDDQFSVERPDGSNFTLKIRSTKLEDSAMYFCASNGGTFTDTQYFGPGTRLTVL.

The genes are TRBV2 and TRBJ1-4; the D gene is possibly TRBD1 (5 bases). This CDR3 contains 14 residues. Germline CDR1 reads SNHLY; CDR2 reads FYNNEI. Deletions cut 2 bases from V and 7 bases from J, with 11 bases between. CDR3 in amino acids: CASSEQGRGEKLFF. The CDR3 region has the DNA TGTGCCAGCAGTGAACAGGGCCGAGGTGAAAAACTGTTTTTT.

This clonotype was recorded a few times. The chain uses TRBV29-1 and TRBJ1-4; D gene uncertain. The CDR3 runs to 12 residues. The V end lost 5 bases, the J end lost 8 bases, and 12 bases lay between the germline ends. Germline CDR1 is SQVTM and CDR2 is ANQGSEA. CDR3 nucleotide sequence: TGCAGCGTTCGCCTTAGGGTGGAAAAACTGTTTTTT. Translating it yields CSVRLRVEKLFF.

The V and J genes are TRBV12-3 or TRBV12-4 and TRBJ2-3; D possibly corresponds to TRBD2 (5 bases). Trimming cost V 7 bases and J 4 bases, with 21 bases left between them. CDR3 length equals 16 residues. This chain's CDR3 is CASTPGKGGYADTQYF. Written as DNA, the CDR3 is TGTGCCAGCACCCCCGGGAAGGGTGGTTATGCAGATACGCAGTATTTT.

The chain couples TRBV7-2 to TRBJ1-3; D not certain. V gave up 5 bases and J gave up 0 bases, with 14 bases separating them. This CDR3 spans 16 amino acids. Germline-derived CDR1 and CDR2 are SGHTA and FQGNSA. As DNA, the CDR3 is TGTGCCAGCAGCCCGGCGCCTGGGCGCTCTGGAAACACCATATATTTT. As protein: CASSPAPGRSGNTIYF.

In its sample, this clonotype was seen many times. The chain employs TRBV2 and TRBJ2-1, with TRBD2 matching 10 bases. The CDR3 length is 13 residues. The V gene's germline CDR1 is SNHLY and CDR2 FYNNEI. V gave up 6 bases and J gave up 8 bases; unmatched junction bases: 4. CDR3 nucleotides: TGTGCCAGCAGGACTAGCGGGTGGGATGAGCAGTTCTTC. This translates into CASRTSGWDEQFF.

A few counts support this clonotype. The V call is TRBV7-3, the J call TRBJ2-5, with D unclear. V was clipped by 5 bases and J by 3 bases, with 10 bases between them. Looked up from germline, CDR1 is SGHTA and CDR2 is FQGTGA. This CDR3 contains 13 residues. In DNA form, the CDR3 reads TGTGCCAGCAGCGTAAGGACGGAAGAGACCCAGTACTTC. Protein product: CASSVRTEETQYF.

This clonotype was recorded at least ten times. This sequence joins TRBV30 and TRBJ2-7, with D tentatively TRBD2 (6 bases). Trimming took off 4 bases at V and 3 bases at J, with 16 bases between the two ends. The germline CDR1 and CDR2 sequences are GTSNPN and SVGIG (reference sequence). CDR3 size: 14 residues. The CDR3 loop is CAWKGRTIGYEQYF. The CDR3 DNA reads as TGTGCCTGGAAGGGTAGGACTATCGGCTACGAGCAGTACTTC.

This clonotype was counted at least ten times. The V call is TRBV15, the J call TRBJ2-7; D unclear. This CDR3 region has 15 residues. Germline lookup yields CDR1 LNHNV and CDR2 YYDKDF (reference sequence). Trimming removed 2 bases at V and 3 bases at J, with 14 bases between. The chain's CDR3 is CATSRFQVGVYEQYF. The CDR3 coding sequence is TGTGCCACCAGCAGATTCCAGGTTGGAGTCTACGAGCAGTACTTC.

This clonotype was picked up many times. V is TRBV5-1 and J is TRBJ2-7; D perhaps matches TRBD2 (5 bases). The germline V gene has CDR1 SGHRS and CDR2 YFSETQ. The CDR3 runs 13 residues. V lost 2 bases and J lost 6, with 12 bases in between. CDR3 loop: CASSLGGSGEQYF. For the CDR3, the DNA is TGCGCCAGCAGCTTAGGAGGATCGGGCGAGCAGTACTTC.

V gene TRBV4-2 combines with J gene TRBJ2-1, with TRBD2 matching 12 bases. The CDR3 contains 18 residues. V dropped 4 bases and J dropped 2; count of bases not matched to a gene: 9. CDR1 and CDR2 (germline): LGHNA, YNFKEQ. This chain's CDR3 is CASSPQTSGRVPYNEQFF. The CDR3 region has the DNA TGTGCCAGCAGCCCCCAGACTAGCGGGAGAGTCCCCTACAATGAGCAGTTCTTC.